This T cell receptor beta chain was retrieved from a study of technical replicates of blood from several donors. Concerning this clone: This same CDR3 is encoded by further DNA sequences in the sample.

The data were produced by immunoSEQ multiplex PCR, yet TCRdb's version contains in-frame clones alone and is incomplete. The table has about 83,000 clones, approximately 96% seen once. The sequencing sample was made of T cells isolated from PBMCs. This receptor was obtained from a human donor in good health.

This CDR3 is CASSLSRNTEAFF. Here the CDR3 DNA reads TGTGCCAGCAGTTTATCGAGGAACACTGAAGCTTTCTTT. The chain recombines TRBV27 with TRBJ1-1; the D is unclear. This CDR3 contains 13 residues. Germline V gives CDR1 MNHEY, CDR2 SMNVEV (reference sequence). V was pared by 0 bases and J by 1 base, with 3 bases between.